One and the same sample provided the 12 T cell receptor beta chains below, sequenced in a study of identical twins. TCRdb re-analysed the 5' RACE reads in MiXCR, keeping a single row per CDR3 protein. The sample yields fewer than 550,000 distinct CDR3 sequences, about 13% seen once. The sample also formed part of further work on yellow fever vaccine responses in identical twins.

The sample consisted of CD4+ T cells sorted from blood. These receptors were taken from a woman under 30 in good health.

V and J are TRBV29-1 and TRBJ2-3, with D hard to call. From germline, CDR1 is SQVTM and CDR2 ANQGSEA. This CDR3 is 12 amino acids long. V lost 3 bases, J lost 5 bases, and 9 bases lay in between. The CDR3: CSVDGGIDTQYF. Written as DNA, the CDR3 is TGCAGCGTTGACGGTGGGATAGATACGCAGTATTTT.

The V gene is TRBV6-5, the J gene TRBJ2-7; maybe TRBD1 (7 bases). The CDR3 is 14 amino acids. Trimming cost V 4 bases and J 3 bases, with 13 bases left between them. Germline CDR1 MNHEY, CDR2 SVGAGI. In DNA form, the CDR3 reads TGTGCCAGCAGTTTTATGCAGGGGGGCTACGAGCAGTACTTC. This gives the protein CASSFMQGGYEQYF.

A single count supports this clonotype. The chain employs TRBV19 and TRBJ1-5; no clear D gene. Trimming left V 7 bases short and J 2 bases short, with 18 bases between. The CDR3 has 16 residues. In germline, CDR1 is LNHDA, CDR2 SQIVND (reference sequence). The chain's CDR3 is CASKADSRSRNQPQHF. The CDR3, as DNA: TGTGCCAGTAAAGCGGACTCCAGGTCCCGCAATCAGCCCCAGCATTTT.

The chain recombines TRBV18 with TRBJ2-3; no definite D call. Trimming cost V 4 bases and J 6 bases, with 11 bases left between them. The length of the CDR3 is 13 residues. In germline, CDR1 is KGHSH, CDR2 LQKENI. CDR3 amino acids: CASSQGSGDTQYF. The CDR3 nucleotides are TGTGCCAGCTCACAGGGTAGTGGTGATACGCAGTATTTT. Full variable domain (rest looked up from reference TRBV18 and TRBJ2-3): NAGVMQNPRHLVRRRGQEARLRCSPMKGHSHVYWYRQLPEEGLKFMVYLQKENIIDESGMPKERFSAEFPKEGPSILRIQQVVRGDSAAYFCASSQGSGDTQYFGPGTRLTVL.

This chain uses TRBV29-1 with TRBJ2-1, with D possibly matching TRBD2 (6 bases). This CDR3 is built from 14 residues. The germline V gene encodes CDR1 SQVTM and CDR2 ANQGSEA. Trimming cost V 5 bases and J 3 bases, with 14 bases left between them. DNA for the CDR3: TGCAGCGTTCTAGGCTGGAGGGGCTACAATGAGCAGTTCTTC. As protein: CSVLGWRGYNEQFF.

In DNA form, the CDR3 reads TGCGCCAGCAGCTTGGGGGGCTCAAACACAGATACGCAGTATTTT. Protein sequence: CASSLGGSNTDTQYF. The chain links TRBV5-1 to TRBJ2-3; D is perhaps TRBD1 (5 bases). CDR3 size: 15 residues. Germline-derived CDR1 and CDR2 are SGHRS and YFSETQ. V gave up 0 bases and J gave up 2 bases, with 10 bases separating them.

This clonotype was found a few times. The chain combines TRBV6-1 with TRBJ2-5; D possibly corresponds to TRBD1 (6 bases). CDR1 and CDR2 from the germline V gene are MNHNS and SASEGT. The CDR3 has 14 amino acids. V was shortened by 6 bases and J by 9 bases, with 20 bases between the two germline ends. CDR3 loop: CASRRGSGRWAQYF. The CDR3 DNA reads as TGTGCCAGCAGAAGGGGGAGCGGACGTTGGGCCCAGTACTTC.

This chain's CDR3 is CASSVPGTGEGTQYF. CDR3 DNA: TGTGCCAGCAGTGTACCAGGGACAGGGGAAGGGACCCAGTACTTC. V is TRBV2 and J is TRBJ2-5; 10 nucleotides agree with TRBD1. This CDR3 spans 15 amino acids. Germline V gene sequence: CDR1 SNHLY, CDR2 FYNNEI. With 4 bases clipped from V and 7 bases from J, the junction kept 9 bases outside the gene matches.

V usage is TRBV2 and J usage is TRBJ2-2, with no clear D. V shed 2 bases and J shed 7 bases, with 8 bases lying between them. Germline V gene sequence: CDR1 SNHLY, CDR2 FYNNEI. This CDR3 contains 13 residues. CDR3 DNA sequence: TGTGCCAGCAGTGAATTCATTAGCGGGGAGCTGTTTTTT. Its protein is CASSEFISGELFF.

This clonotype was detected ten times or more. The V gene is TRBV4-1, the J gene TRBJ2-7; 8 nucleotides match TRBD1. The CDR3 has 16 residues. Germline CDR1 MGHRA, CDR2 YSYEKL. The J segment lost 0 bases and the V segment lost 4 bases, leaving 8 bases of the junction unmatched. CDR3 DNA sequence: TGCGCCAGCAGCCCTAGGACAGGGCTGAGCTCCTACGAGCAGTACTTC. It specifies CASSPRTGLSSYEQYF.

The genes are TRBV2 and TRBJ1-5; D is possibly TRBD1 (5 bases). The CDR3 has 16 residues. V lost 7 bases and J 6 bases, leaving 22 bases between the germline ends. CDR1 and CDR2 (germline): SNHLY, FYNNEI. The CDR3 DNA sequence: TGTGCCAGCACCCTAGGACGGCCAGGGTTAAGTCAGCCCCAGCATTTT. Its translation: CASTLGRPGLSQPQHF.

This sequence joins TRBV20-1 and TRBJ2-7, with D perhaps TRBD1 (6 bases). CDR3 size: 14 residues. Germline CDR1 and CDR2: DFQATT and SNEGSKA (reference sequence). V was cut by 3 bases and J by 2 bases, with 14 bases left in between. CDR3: CSARNPRGAYEQYF. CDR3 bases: TGCAGTGCTAGGAATCCCAGGGGAGCCTACGAGCAGTACTTC.